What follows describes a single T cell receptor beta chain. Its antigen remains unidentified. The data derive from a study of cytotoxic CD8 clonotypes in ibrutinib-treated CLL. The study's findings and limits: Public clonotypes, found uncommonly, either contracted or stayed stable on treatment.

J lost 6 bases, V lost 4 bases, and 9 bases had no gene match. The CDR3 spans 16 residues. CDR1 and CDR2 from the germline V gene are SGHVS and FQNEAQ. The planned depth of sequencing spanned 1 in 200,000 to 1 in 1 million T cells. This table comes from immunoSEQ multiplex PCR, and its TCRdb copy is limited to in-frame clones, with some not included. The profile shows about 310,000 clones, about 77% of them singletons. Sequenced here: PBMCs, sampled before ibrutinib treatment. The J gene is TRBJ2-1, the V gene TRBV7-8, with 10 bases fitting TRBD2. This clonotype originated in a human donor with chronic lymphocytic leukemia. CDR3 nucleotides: TGTGCCAGCAGCTCCCGATGGGTAGCGGGAGGCAATGAGCAGTTCTTC. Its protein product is CASSSRWVAGGNEQFF.